The 18 T cell receptor beta chains listed next were all sequenced from one sample in a study of blood T cell repertoires in COVID-19. Clones were sequenced by immunoSEQ multiplex PCR, and TCRdb holds only the in-frame ones, with some missing. Among about 95,000 clones listed, 89% were seen once. The sample comprised peripheral blood. The receptors originated from a man aged 60 to 75 with COVID-19, enrolled during active disease.

The chain uses TRBV6-2 or TRBV6-3 and TRBJ1-1; possible D gene TRBD1, 5 bases. Germline V lookup: CDR1 MNHEY, CDR2 SVGEGT. The length of the CDR3 is 15 residues. V was shortened by 0 bases and J by 0 bases, with 8 bases between the two germline ends. In DNA, the CDR3 is TGTGCCAGCAGTTACTCGGACACGGTGAACACTGAAGCTTTCTTT. This codes for CASSYSDTVNTEAFF.

This clone showed up just once. The rearrangement uses TRBV7-9 and TRBJ2-1, with 9 bases aligning to TRBD2. Trimming cost V 3 bases and J 5 bases; bases outside gene matches: 11. CDR3 length: 17 residues. Germline CDR1 and CDR2: SEHNR and FQNEAQ (reference sequence). The CDR3 DNA is TGTGCCAGCAGCTTGGGGAAAGCGGGAGGCATGCACAATGAGCAGTTCTTC. This translates into CASSLGKAGGMHNEQFF.

The rearrangement uses TRBV12-3 or TRBV12-4 and TRBJ1-1; D gene unclear. This CDR3 comprises 12 residues. V shed 8 bases and J shed 4 bases, with 11 bases lying between them. The CDR3 nucleotides read TGTGCCAGCCAGGTCGCGAGCACTGAAGCTTTCTTT. Translating it yields CASQVASTEAFF.

This clone was observed a handful of times. This chain uses TRBV3-1 (or the pseudogene TRBV3-2) with TRBJ2-7; 11 bases line up with TRBD1. The CDR3 totals 13 residues. J was trimmed by 0 bases and V by 9 bases; bases with no gene match: 1. CDR1 and CDR2 (germline): LGHDT, YNNKEL (reference sequence). Here the CDR3 reads CASGTGGSYEQYF. The DNA of the CDR3 is TGTGCCAGTGGGACAGGGGGCTCCTACGAGCAGTACTTC.

This clone was seen only once. CDR3 in DNA: TGTGCCAGCAGCTCTGACAGGGGGACCGAGACCCAGTACTTC. Translated, it gives CASSSDRGTETQYF. The rearrangement links TRBV9 to TRBJ2-5; 9 bases line up with TRBD1. Germline V gene sequence: CDR1 SGDLS, CDR2 YYNGEE. Unmatched junction bases numbered 6, after V lost 4 bases and J lost 5 bases. There are 14 residues in the CDR3.

This chain uses TRBV3-1 (or the pseudogene TRBV3-2) with TRBJ1-3; D gene unclear. V dropped 1 base and J dropped 2 bases, with 9 bases sitting between them. CDR1 and CDR2 (germline): LGHDT, YNNKEL (reference sequence). CDR3 size: 15 residues. CDR3 bases: TGTGCCAGCAGCCAAGGGAGGGATACTGGAAACACCATATATTTT. Translating gives CASSQGRDTGNTIYF.

The chain combines TRBV7-2 with TRBJ2-1, with D uncertain. Trimming took off 2 bases at V and 3 bases at J, with 8 bases between the two ends. The germline V gene encodes CDR1 SGHTA and CDR2 FQGNSA. This CDR3 has 14 amino acids. CDR3 amino acids: CASSLPGSYNEQFF. DNA of the CDR3: TGTGCCAGCAGCTTACCTGGCAGCTACAATGAGCAGTTCTTC.

CDR3 protein: CASSASGPHSYNEQFF. CDR3 in DNA: TGTGCCAGCAGCGCTAGCGGGCCACACTCCTACAATGAGCAGTTCTTC. This chain links TRBV5-4 with TRBJ2-1; 8 positions agree with TRBD2. Germline values: CDR1 SGHNT, CDR2 YYREEE (reference sequence). CDR3 length: 16 residues. V dropped 4 bases and J dropped 0; count of bases not matched to a gene: 6.

This rearrangement joins TRBV19 to TRBJ2-1, with D possibly matching TRBD1 (6 bases). The germline V gene encodes CDR1 LNHDA and CDR2 SQIVND (reference sequence). Trimming pared 3 bases from V and 5 bases from J, leaving 11 bases between. The CDR3 loop spans 14 amino acids. The CDR3 spells CASSMWTENNEQFF. As DNA, the CDR3 is TGTGCCAGTAGTATGTGGACAGAAAACAATGAGCAGTTCTTC.

This clone came up once. V gene TRBV13 combines with J gene TRBJ1-1; 11 nucleotides match TRBD1. Trimming took 5 bases from V and 8 from J; bases not matched to a gene: 4. Looked up from germline, CDR1 is PRHDT and CDR2 is FYEKMQ (reference sequence). This CDR3 has 13 amino acids. The CDR3 region has the DNA TGTGCCAGCAGCCGGGACAGGGGGTTAGAAGCTTTCTTT. It translates to CASSRDRGLEAFF.

The genes are TRBV6-6 and TRBJ2-7; maybe TRBD2 (6 bases). V was pared by 5 bases and J by 4 bases, with 30 bases between. In germline, CDR1 is MNHNY, CDR2 SVGAGI (reference sequence). CDR3 size: 19 residues. This CDR3 is CASSPQWSIAAPPGYEQYF. CDR3 sequence (DNA): TGTGCCAGCAGTCCGCAATGGAGCATAGCGGCCCCACCGGGATACGAGCAGTACTTC.

This chain links TRBV24-1 with TRBJ2-7; 8 bases align to TRBD1. This CDR3 is 16 amino acids long. The V and J ends lost 3 bases and 1 base, in that order; junction bases with no gene match: 7. Per the germline V gene, CDR1 is KGHDR and CDR2 is SFDVKD. The CDR3 region is CATSDPGTGGSYEQYF. CDR3 DNA: TGTGCCACCAGTGATCCCGGGACAGGCGGATCCTACGAGCAGTACTTC.

The chain couples TRBV11-3 to TRBJ2-3, with 8 bases that match TRBD1. Germline V gene lookup returns CDR1 SGHNT and CDR2 YENEEA. The CDR3 is 15 residues long. V lost 0 bases and J lost 6; bases outside the gene matches: 5. This chain's CDR3 is CASSLEGQAGDTQYF. CDR3 nucleotides: TGTGCCAGCAGCTTAGAGGGACAGGCCGGGGATACGCAGTATTTT.

The J gene is TRBJ1-6, the V gene TRBV18; D is ambiguous. The germline V and J ends were trimmed by 6 bases and 7 bases, with 10 bases remaining between them. The V gene's germline CDR1 is KGHSH and CDR2 LQKENI. The CDR3 contains 13 residues. CDR3 bases: TGTGCCAGCTCGAGTGAATGGAATTCACCCCTCCACTTT. Its translation is CASSSEWNSPLHF.

The chain has TRBV18 and TRBJ2-3, with 11 nucleotides matching TRBD2. Unmatched junction bases numbered 2, after V lost 0 bases and J lost 3 bases. This CDR3 is 16 amino acids long. Germline CDR1 and CDR2: KGHSH and LQKENI. The CDR3 spells CASSPPTSGRTDTQYF. CDR3 DNA sequence: TGTGCCAGCTCACCACCAACTAGCGGGAGAACAGATACGCAGTATTTT.

The chain carries TRBV30 and TRBJ1-1; TRBD1 matches 7 bases. CDR3 length: 12 residues. Germline V gene lookup returns CDR1 GTSNPN and CDR2 SVGIG (reference sequence). Trimming removed 4 bases from V and 4 bases from J; junction bases left unmatched: 3. The CDR3 is CAWTRTGTEAFF. The CDR3 bases are TGTGCCTGGACAAGGACAGGCACTGAAGCTTTCTTT.

The chain uses TRBV7-6 and TRBJ2-2; TRBD2 is a possible D gene (6 bases). CDR1 and CDR2 from the germline V gene are SGHVS and FNYEAQ. The CDR3 runs 13 residues. The V gene lost 5 bases and the J gene lost 6 bases, with 10 bases spanning the gap. The CDR3 reads CASSGGNAGELFF. In DNA form, the CDR3 reads TGTGCCAGCAGCGGAGGGAATGCCGGGGAGCTGTTTTTT.

The V and J genes are TRBV29-1 and TRBJ1-2; 12 bases map to TRBD1. The CDR3 runs 13 residues. After removal of 6 bases from V and 8 bases from J, the junction contained 7 bases not matched to a gene. CDR1 and CDR2 (germline): SQVTM, ANQGSEA. Written as DNA, the CDR3 is TGCAGCGTGAGGGACAGGGGGCGATCCGGCTACACCTTC. This gives the protein CSVRDRGRSGYTF.